This TCR beta chain was recorded in a study of molecular identifiers for immune sequencing clone quantification. A CD8+CD4-CCR7+CD45RA+ gate was used to sort naive CD8 T cells. Preparation methods for the bulk TCR libraries were those previously described, with listed TCR primers. TCRdb reanalysed the PCR reads using MiXCR and keeps one entry per CDR3 protein. The sample yields nearly 8,500 distinct CDR3 sequences, 30% to 40% seen once. This clonotype was seen only a few times. Antigen unknown. This CDR3 comprises 15 residues. CDR1 and CDR2 (germline): LGHNA, YNFKEQ. V was pared by 0 bases and J by 4 bases, with 12 bases between. Points from the study as a whole: A shared barcode on identical TCR molecules could lead to underestimated sizes for highly expanded clones. In CMV-specific effectors, clones above 20 copies held over 99% of molecules; naive, under 1%.

This receptor was identified in a human donor in good health. Some libraries in this study had Jurkat cell RNA spiked in. Sequenced material: naive CD8+ T cells from blood, with Jurkat cell RNA spiked in. Subset of the sample: FACS-sorted CD8+CD4-CCR7+CD45RA+ naive T cells. The V gene is TRBV4-2, the J gene TRBJ2-5, with no clear D. CDR3 region: CASSQDQARIETQYF. The CDR3 coding sequence is TGTGCCAGCAGCCAAGATCAGGCCAGGATAGAGACCCAGTACTTC.